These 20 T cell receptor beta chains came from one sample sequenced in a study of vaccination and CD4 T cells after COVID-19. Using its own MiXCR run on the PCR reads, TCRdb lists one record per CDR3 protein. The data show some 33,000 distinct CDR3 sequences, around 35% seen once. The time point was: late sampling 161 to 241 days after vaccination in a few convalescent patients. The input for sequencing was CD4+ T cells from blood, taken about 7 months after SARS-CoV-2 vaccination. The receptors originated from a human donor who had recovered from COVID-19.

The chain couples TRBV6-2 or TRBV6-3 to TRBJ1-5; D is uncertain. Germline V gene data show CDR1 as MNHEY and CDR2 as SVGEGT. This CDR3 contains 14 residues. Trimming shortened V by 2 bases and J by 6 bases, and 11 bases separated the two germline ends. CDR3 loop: CASSYGMGIQPQHF. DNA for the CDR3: TGTGCCAGCAGTTACGGTATGGGAATTCAGCCCCAGCATTTT.

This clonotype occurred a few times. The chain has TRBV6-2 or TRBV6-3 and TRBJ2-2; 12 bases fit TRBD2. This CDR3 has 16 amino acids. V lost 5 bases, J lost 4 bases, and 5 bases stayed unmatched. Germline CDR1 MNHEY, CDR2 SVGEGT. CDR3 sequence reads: CASSHGLAGSTGELFF. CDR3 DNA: TGTGCCAGCAGTCATGGACTAGCGGGATCCACCGGGGAGCTGTTTTTT.

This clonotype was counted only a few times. CDR3 in DNA: TGCGCCCAGAGGAGCGGGAGCTACGAGCAGTACTTC. Its translation is CAQRSGSYEQYF. The chain carries TRBV20-1 and TRBJ2-7; the match to TRBD2 covers 8 bases. Germline-derived CDR1 and CDR2 are DFQATT and SNEGSKA (reference sequence). The CDR3 spans 12 residues.

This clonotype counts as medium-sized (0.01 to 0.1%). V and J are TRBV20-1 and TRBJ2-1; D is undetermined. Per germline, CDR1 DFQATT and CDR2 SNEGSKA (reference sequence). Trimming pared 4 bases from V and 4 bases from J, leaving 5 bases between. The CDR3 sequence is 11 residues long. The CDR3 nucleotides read TGCAGTGCTAACGTGTACAATGAGCAGTTCTTC. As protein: CSANVYNEQFF.

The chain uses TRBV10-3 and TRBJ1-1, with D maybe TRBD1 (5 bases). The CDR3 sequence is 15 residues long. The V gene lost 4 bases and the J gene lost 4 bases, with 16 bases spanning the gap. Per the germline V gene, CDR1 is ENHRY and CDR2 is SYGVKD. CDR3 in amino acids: CAISAGGVRGTEAFF. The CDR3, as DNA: TGTGCCATCAGTGCGGGGGGGGTCCGGGGCACTGAAGCTTTCTTT.

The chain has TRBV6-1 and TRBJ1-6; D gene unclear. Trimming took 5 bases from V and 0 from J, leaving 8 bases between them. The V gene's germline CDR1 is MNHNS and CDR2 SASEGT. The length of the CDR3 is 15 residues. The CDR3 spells CASSPLFSYNSPLHF. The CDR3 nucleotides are TGTGCCAGCAGTCCGCTTTTCTCCTATAATTCACCCCTCCACTTT.

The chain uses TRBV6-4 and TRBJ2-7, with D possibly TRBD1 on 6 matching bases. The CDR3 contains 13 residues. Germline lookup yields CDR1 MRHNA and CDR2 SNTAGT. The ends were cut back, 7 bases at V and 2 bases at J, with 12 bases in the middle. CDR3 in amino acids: CASIDRRTYEQYF. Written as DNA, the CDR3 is TGTGCCAGCATCGACAGGCGCACCTACGAGCAGTACTTC.

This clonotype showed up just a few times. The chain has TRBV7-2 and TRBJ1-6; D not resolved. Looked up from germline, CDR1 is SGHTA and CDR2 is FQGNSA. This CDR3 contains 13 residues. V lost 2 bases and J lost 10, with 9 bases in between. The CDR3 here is CASSLNFASPLHF. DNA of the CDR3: TGTGCCAGCAGCTTAAATTTTGCGTCACCCCTCCACTTT.

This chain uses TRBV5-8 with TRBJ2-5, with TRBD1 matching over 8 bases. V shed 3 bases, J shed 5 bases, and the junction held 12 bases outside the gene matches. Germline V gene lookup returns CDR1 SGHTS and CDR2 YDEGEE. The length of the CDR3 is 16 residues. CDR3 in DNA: TGTGCCAGCAGCTACTCCCTGACAGGGGCAAGGGAGACCCAGTACTTC. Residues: CASSYSLTGARETQYF.

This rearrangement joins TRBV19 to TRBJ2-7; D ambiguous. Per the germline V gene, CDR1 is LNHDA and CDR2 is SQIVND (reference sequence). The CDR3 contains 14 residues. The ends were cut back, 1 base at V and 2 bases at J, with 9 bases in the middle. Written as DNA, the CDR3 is TGTGCCAGTAGTATAGGTGGGATTACCTACGAGCAGTACTTC. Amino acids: CASSIGGITYEQYF.

CDR3 sequence reads: CSAISPSGILSYEQYF. CDR3 in DNA: TGCAGTGCTATTTCGCCTAGCGGGATTTTAAGTTACGAGCAGTACTTC. This chain links TRBV20-1 with TRBJ2-7; 9 bases map to TRBD2. CDR1 is DFQATT and CDR2 is SNEGSKA in the germline V gene (reference sequence). CDR3 length: 16 amino acids. The V gene end was trimmed by 4 bases and the J gene end by 4 bases; junction bases not matched to a gene: 14.

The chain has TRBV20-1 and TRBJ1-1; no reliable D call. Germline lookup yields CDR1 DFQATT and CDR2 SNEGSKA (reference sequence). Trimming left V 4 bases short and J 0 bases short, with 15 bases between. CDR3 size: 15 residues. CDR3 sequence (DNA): TGCAGTGCTACCGGTGGGCGAGTCTTGAACACTGAAGCTTTCTTT. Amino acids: CSATGGRVLNTEAFF.

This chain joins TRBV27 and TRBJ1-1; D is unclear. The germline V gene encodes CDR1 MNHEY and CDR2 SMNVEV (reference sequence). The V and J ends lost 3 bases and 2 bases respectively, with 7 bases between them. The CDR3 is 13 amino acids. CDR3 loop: CASSFSVNTEAFF. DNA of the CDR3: TGTGCCAGCAGTTTTTCCGTAAACACTGAAGCTTTCTTT.

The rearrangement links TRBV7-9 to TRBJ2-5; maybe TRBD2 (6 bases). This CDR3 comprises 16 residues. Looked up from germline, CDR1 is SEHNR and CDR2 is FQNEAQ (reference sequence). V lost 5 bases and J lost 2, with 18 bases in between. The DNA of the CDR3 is TGTGCCAGCAGCCCCCCGGGTGGGCGGGAACAAGAGACCCAGTACTTC. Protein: CASSPPGGREQETQYF. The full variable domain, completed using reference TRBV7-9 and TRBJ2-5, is DTGVSQNPRHKITKRGQNVTFRCDPISEHNRLYWYRQTLGQGPEFLTYFQNEAQLEKSRLLSDRFSAERPKGSFSTLEIQRTEQGDSAMYLCASSPPGGREQETQYFGPGTRLLVL.

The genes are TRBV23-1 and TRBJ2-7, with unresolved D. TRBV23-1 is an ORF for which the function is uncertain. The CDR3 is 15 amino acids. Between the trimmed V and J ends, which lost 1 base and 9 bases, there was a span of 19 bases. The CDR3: CASSQYASLRVWQYF. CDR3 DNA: TGCGCCAGCAGTCAATACGCATCCTTAAGGGTTTGGCAGTACTTC.

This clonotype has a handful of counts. The CDR3 here is CASTPQGAGNQPQHF. The CDR3 bases are TGTGCCAGCACCCCACAGGGGGCGGGCAATCAGCCCCAGCATTTT. The gene calls are TRBV25-1 and TRBJ1-5, with TRBD1 matching 9 bases. Germline V gene sequence: CDR1 MGHDK, CDR2 SYGVNS. With V trimmed by 7 bases and J by 2 bases, 6 bases remained unmatched. The length of the CDR3 is 15 residues.

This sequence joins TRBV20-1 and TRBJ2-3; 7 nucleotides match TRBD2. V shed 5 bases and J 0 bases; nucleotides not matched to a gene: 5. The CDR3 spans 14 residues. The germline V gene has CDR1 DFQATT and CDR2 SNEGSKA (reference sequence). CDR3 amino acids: CSASGRGSTDTQYF. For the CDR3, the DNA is TGCAGTGCTTCGGGGCGGGGGAGCACAGATACGCAGTATTTT.

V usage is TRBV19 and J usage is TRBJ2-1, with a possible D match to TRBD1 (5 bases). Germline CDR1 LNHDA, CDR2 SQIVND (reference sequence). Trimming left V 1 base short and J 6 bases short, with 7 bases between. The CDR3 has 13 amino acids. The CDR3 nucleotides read TGTGCCAGTAGTATAGCGACAGTCAATGAGCAGTTCTTC. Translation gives CASSIATVNEQFF. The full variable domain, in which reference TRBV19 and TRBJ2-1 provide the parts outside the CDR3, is DGGITQSPKYLFRKEGQNVTLSCEQNLNHDAMYWYRQDPGQGLRLIYYSQIVNDFQKGDIAEGYSVSREKKESFPLTVTSAQKNPTAFYLCASSIATVNEQFFGPGTRLTVL.

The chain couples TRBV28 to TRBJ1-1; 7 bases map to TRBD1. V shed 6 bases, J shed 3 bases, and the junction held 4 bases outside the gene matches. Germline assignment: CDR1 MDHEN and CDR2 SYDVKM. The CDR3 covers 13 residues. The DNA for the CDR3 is TGTGCCAGCAGCCGGGACAGTTACACTGAAGCTTTCTTT. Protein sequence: CASSRDSYTEAFF.

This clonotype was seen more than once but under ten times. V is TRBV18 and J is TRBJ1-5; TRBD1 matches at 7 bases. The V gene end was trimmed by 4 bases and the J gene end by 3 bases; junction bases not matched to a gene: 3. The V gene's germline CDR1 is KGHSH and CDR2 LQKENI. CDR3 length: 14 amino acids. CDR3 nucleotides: TGTGCCAGCTCACTCGACAGGGTCAATCAGCCCCAGCATTTT. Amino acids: CASSLDRVNQPQHF.